This T cell receptor (beta chain) was recovered during a study of OX40 agonist ivuxolimab in advanced cancers. The overall study: Patients undergoing dose escalation presented with hepatocellular carcinoma, melanoma, renal cell or head and neck cancer. Overall study results and limits: The average count of expanded clones was higher among CD8+ T cells than among CD4+. Among the lowest peripheral clonal expansion occurred in 0.1-3.0 mg/kg partial responders.

Libraries were prepared by immunoSEQ multiplex PCR; TCRdb keeps only in-frame clonotypes and omits some of them. This repertoire shows over 50,000 clones, about 89% found once; its top ten account for around 1.4%. About this clone: Its target is not known. At the DNA level, this CDR3 is encoded by other sequences in the same sample as well.

CDR3 length: 12 residues. Germline V CDR1 and CDR2: KGHSH, LQKENI. Deletions cut 3 bases from V and 8 bases from J, with 10 bases between. The V gene is TRBV18, the J gene TRBJ1-2; possibly TRBD1 for D (5 bases). The receptor was isolated from an adult with an advanced solid tumor such as melanoma, head and neck, liver or kidney cancer. The sample here was CD4+ or CD8+ T cells sorted from blood, taken in a trial of the OX40 agonist ivuxolimab. The CDR3 reads CASSPGTGGYTF. The CDR3 bases are TGTGCCAGCTCACCCGGGACGGGAGGCTACACCTTC. Filled out from reference TRBV18 and TRBJ1-2, the complete variable domain reads NAGVMQNPRHLVRRRGQEARLRCSPMKGHSHVYWYRQLPEEGLKFMVYLQKENIIDESGMPKERFSAEFPKEGPSILRIQQVVRGDSAAYFCASSPGTGGYTFGSGTRLTVV.